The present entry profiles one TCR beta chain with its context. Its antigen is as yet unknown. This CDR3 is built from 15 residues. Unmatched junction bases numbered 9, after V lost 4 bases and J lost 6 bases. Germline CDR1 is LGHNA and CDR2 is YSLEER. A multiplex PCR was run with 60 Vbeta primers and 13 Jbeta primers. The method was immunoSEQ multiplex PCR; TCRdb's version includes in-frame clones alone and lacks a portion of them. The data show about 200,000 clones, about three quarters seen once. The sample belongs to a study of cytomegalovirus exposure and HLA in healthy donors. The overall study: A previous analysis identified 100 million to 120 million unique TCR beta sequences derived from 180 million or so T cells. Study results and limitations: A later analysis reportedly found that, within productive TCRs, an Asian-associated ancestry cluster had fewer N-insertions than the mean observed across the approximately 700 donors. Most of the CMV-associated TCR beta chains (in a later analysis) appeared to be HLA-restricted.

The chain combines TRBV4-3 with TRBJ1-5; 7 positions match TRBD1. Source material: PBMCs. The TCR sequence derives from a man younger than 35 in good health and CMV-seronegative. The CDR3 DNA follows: TGCGCCAGCAGCCGGAACAGGGGTGATGGTCAGCCCCAGCATTTT. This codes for CASSRNRGDGQPQHF.